This is a list of T cell receptor beta chains from one sample in a study of cytomegalovirus exposure and HLA in healthy donors. Clones were read by immunoSEQ multiplex PCR, and TCRdb kept only the in-frame ones, dropping some. In the table there are around 170,000 clones, roughly 82% of which are singletons. The material sequenced was PBMCs. The receptors were gathered from a man between 40 and 49 years old in good health and CMV-seronegative. Both conserved end residues are part of each CDR3. Fields, in order: J gene, D gene, CDR3 length, clone size, V gene, CDR3 DNA, CDR3 protein. D genes are given only for firm matches. Clone sizes are given selectively: once, few, many, or a class where the clone is expanded.

j_gene: TRBJ2-5
d_gene: TRBD1
len: 18
abundance: NA
v_gene: TRBV11-3
CDR3nt: TGTGCCAGCAGCACCACGACAGGGTCGCTGCCTTCCCAAGAGACCCAGTACTTC
CDR3aa: CASSTTTGSLPSQETQYF

j_gene: TRBJ2-1
d_gene: TRBD2
len: 18
abundance: NA
v_gene: TRBV5-1
CDR3nt: TGCGCCAGCAGCTTAGGACTAGCGGGAGGGAGGGTAAGGAATGAGCAGTTCTTC
CDR3aa: CASSLGLAGGRVRNEQFF

j_gene: TRBJ2-1
d_gene: TRBD1
len: 16
abundance: NA
v_gene: TRBV5-1
CDR3nt: TGCGCCAGCAGCTTGGCCCTCGGACAGGGGGCCAATGAGCAGTTCTTC
CDR3aa: CASSLALGQGANEQFF

j_gene: TRBJ2-1
d_gene: NA
len: 13
abundance: NA
v_gene: TRBV5-1
CDR3nt: TGCGCCAGCAGCTTGTCAGGATTCAATGAGCAGTTCTTC
CDR3aa: CASSLSGFNEQFF

j_gene: TRBJ1-4
d_gene: TRBD1
len: 15
abundance: NA
v_gene: TRBV5-4
CDR3nt: TGTGCCAGCAGCGGAACCGGGACAGGGGAAGGAAAACTGTTTTTT
CDR3aa: CASSGTGTGEGKLFF

j_gene: TRBJ2-2
d_gene: TRBD2
len: 18
abundance: NA
v_gene: TRBV4-3
CDR3nt: TGCGCCAGCAGCCTCCTCGGGCGGGGGACCTCTAACACCGGGGAGCTGTTTTTT
CDR3aa: CASSLLGRGTSNTGELFF

j_gene: TRBJ2-5
d_gene: TRBD2
len: 14
abundance: NA
v_gene: TRBV9
CDR3nt: TGTGCCAGCAGCTTTGGACTAGCGAAAGAGACCCAGTACTTC
CDR3aa: CASSFGLAKETQYF

j_gene: TRBJ1-1
d_gene: NA
len: 13
abundance: NA
v_gene: TRBV5-6
CDR3nt: TGTGCCAGCAGCTGGGGGCCTAACACTGAAGCTTTCTTT
CDR3aa: CASSWGPNTEAFF

j_gene: TRBJ1-5
d_gene: NA
len: 14
abundance: NA
v_gene: TRBV2
CDR3nt: TGTGCCAGCAGTCCGAAACCTGGGAGTCAGCCCCAGCATTTT
CDR3aa: CASSPKPGSQPQHF

j_gene: TRBJ2-3
d_gene: TRBD2
len: 15
abundance: NA
v_gene: TRBV7-3
CDR3nt: TGTGCCAGCAGCTTCGGCGGGACTAACACAGATACGCAGTATTTT
CDR3aa: CASSFGGTNTDTQYF

j_gene: TRBJ2-7
d_gene: NA
len: 15
abundance: NA
v_gene: TRBV4-1
CDR3nt: TGCGCCAGCAGCCAAGATAGGCAACGGGTCTACGAGCAGTACTTC
CDR3aa: CASSQDRQRVYEQYF

j_gene: TRBJ2-6
d_gene: NA
len: 16
abundance: NA
v_gene: TRBV6-6
CDR3nt: TGTGCCAGCAGCCAAACAGGCCTCTCTGGGGCCAACGTCCTGACTTTC
CDR3aa: CASSQTGLSGANVLTF

j_gene: TRBJ2-1
d_gene: TRBD2
len: 15
abundance: NA
v_gene: TRBV2
CDR3nt: TGTGCCAGCAGCCCGGGACTAGCGGACTACAATGAGCAGTTCTTC
CDR3aa: CASSPGLADYNEQFF

j_gene: TRBJ2-3
d_gene: TRBD2
len: 15
abundance: NA
v_gene: TRBV11-3
CDR3nt: TGTGCCAGCACCCGGACTAGCGGGGATACAGATACGCAGTATTTT
CDR3aa: CASTRTSGDTDTQYF

j_gene: TRBJ2-7
d_gene: NA
len: 14
abundance: NA
v_gene: TRBV10-3
CDR3nt: TGTGCCATCAGTGATGGACTATCTTCCTACGAGCAGTACTTC
CDR3aa: CAISDGLSSYEQYF

j_gene: TRBJ1-4
d_gene: TRBD1
len: 14
abundance: NA
v_gene: TRBV6-5
CDR3nt: TGTGCCAGCAGCGAGGACAGGGGAAAAGAAAAACTGTTTTTT
CDR3aa: CASSEDRGKEKLFF

j_gene: TRBJ1-2
d_gene: NA
len: 14
abundance: NA
v_gene: TRBV28
CDR3nt: TGTGCCAGCAGTTTACCGACAGCAGACTATGGCTACACCTTC
CDR3aa: CASSLPTADYGYTF

j_gene: TRBJ1-4
d_gene: TRBD1
len: 14
abundance: once
v_gene: TRBV7-2
CDR3nt: TGTGCCAGCAGCGCGGGACAGGGGAATGAAAAACTGTTTTTT
CDR3aa: CASSAGQGNEKLFF

j_gene: TRBJ1-5
d_gene: TRBD1
len: 13
abundance: NA
v_gene: TRBV30
CDR3nt: TGTGCCTGGTCTACAGGGGGCAATCAGCCCCAGCATTTT
CDR3aa: CAWSTGGNQPQHF

j_gene: TRBJ2-3
d_gene: NA
len: 14
abundance: NA
v_gene: TRBV25-1
CDR3nt: TGTGCCAGCAGTGCCCCTTCAGGGACAGATACGCAGTATTTT
CDR3aa: CASSAPSGTDTQYF

j_gene: TRBJ2-7
d_gene: TRBD1
len: 15
abundance: NA
v_gene: TRBV27
CDR3nt: TGTGCCAGCAGTTTGACAGGGGGCGCCATGTACGAGCAGTACTTC
CDR3aa: CASSLTGGAMYEQYF

j_gene: TRBJ2-3
d_gene: TRBD2
len: 16
abundance: NA
v_gene: TRBV19
CDR3nt: TGTGCCAGTAGTTTTCGGACTAGCCCTTTCCCCTATACGCAGTATTTT
CDR3aa: CASSFRTSPFPYTQYF

j_gene: TRBJ2-2
d_gene: TRBD2
len: 18
abundance: NA
v_gene: TRBV5-1
CDR3nt: TGCGCCAGCAGCTTGGCCCCAGCGGGAGCCGGGAACACCGGGGAGCTGTTTTTT
CDR3aa: CASSLAPAGAGNTGELFF

j_gene: TRBJ2-7
d_gene: TRBD1
len: 15
abundance: NA
v_gene: TRBV7-3
CDR3nt: TGTGCCAGCAGCCAAGACAGGGGGCGTTTAAAAGCGCAGTACTTC
CDR3aa: CASSQDRGRLKAQYF

j_gene: TRBJ1-1
d_gene: NA
len: 14
abundance: NA
v_gene: TRBV30
CDR3nt: TGTGCCTGGAGTGTGGGGCTGTTGAACACTGAAGCTTTCTTT
CDR3aa: CAWSVGLLNTEAFF

j_gene: TRBJ2-7
d_gene: NA
len: 12
abundance: NA
v_gene: TRBV11-2
CDR3nt: TGTGCCAGCAGCTTAGGGGCTCTCGAGCAGTACTTC
CDR3aa: CASSLGALEQYF

j_gene: TRBJ2-7
d_gene: NA
len: 14
abundance: NA
v_gene: TRBV6-1
CDR3nt: TGTGCCAGCAGTGGTCAAGGCGGAGGCTACGAGCAGTACTTC
CDR3aa: CASSGQGGGYEQYF

j_gene: TRBJ2-5
d_gene: NA
len: 16
abundance: NA
v_gene: TRBV4-3
CDR3nt: TGCGCCAGCAGCCAAGATTACGGAGGCAGACAAGAGACCCAGTACTTC
CDR3aa: CASSQDYGGRQETQYF

j_gene: TRBJ1-2
d_gene: NA
len: 15
abundance: NA
v_gene: TRBV28
CDR3nt: TGTGCCAGCAGTTTATCGGAGGGAAGGTGGGGAGGCTACACCTTC
CDR3aa: CASSLSEGRWGGYTF

j_gene: TRBJ1-2
d_gene: TRBD1
len: 17
abundance: NA
v_gene: TRBV9
CDR3nt: TGTGCCAGCAGCGTATTGGAAGGGTGGACAGGGGTTGGCGGCTACACCTTC
CDR3aa: CASSVLEGWTGVGGYTF

j_gene: TRBJ2-2
d_gene: NA
len: 17
abundance: NA
v_gene: TRBV27
CDR3nt: TGTGCCAGCAGTTTATTGGCGACAGTAATCGTCACCGGGGAGCTGTTTTTT
CDR3aa: CASSLLATVIVTGELFF

j_gene: TRBJ1-2
d_gene: NA
len: 13
abundance: NA
v_gene: TRBV15
CDR3nt: TGTGCCACCAGCAGAGATAGGCAGGGTGGCTACACCTTC
CDR3aa: CATSRDRQGGYTF

j_gene: TRBJ1-5
d_gene: NA
len: 14
abundance: NA
v_gene: TRBV6-1
CDR3nt: TGTGCCAGCAGTGAAGCGGGGGGTGGGCAGCCCCAGCATTTT
CDR3aa: CASSEAGGGQPQHF

j_gene: TRBJ1-1
d_gene: NA
len: 15
abundance: NA
v_gene: TRBV5-4
CDR3nt: TGTGCCAGCAGCTTGGAGGGAGCAATGAACACTGAAGCTTTCTTT
CDR3aa: CASSLEGAMNTEAFF

j_gene: TRBJ2-7
d_gene: NA
len: 15
abundance: NA
v_gene: TRBV7-9
CDR3nt: TGTGCCAGCAGCTTATTTAGCGAGAGAACCTACGAGCAGTACTTC
CDR3aa: CASSLFSERTYEQYF

j_gene: TRBJ2-3
d_gene: NA
len: 14
abundance: few
v_gene: TRBV5-1
CDR3nt: TGCGCCAGCAGACGACCCGAGGGCACAGATACGCAGTATTTT
CDR3aa: CASRRPEGTDTQYF

j_gene: TRBJ2-5
d_gene: NA
len: 15
abundance: once
v_gene: TRBV7-3
CDR3nt: TGTGCCAGCAGCTTAGGTGTGGGGCGGCAAGAGACCCAGTACTTC
CDR3aa: CASSLGVGRQETQYF

j_gene: TRBJ2-1
d_gene: TRBD2
len: 18
abundance: once
v_gene: TRBV7-3
CDR3nt: TGTGCCAGCAGCTCCCTACCAGTCGGCGGGGGGGCCAGTAATGAGCAGTTCTTC
CDR3aa: CASSSLPVGGGASNEQFF

j_gene: TRBJ1-5
d_gene: NA
len: 16
abundance: few
v_gene: TRBV5-6
CDR3nt: TGTGCCAGCAGCTTGGATAGGGGCAGTAGCAATCAGCCCCAGCATTTT
CDR3aa: CASSLDRGSSNQPQHF

j_gene: TRBJ2-7
d_gene: TRBD1
len: 14
abundance: NA
v_gene: TRBV7-8
CDR3nt: TGTGCCAGCAGCCTAGGGACAGGGGCCTACGAGCAGTACTTC
CDR3aa: CASSLGTGAYEQYF

j_gene: TRBJ1-2
d_gene: TRBD1
len: 14
abundance: NA
v_gene: TRBV28
CDR3nt: TGTGCCAGCAGTTTATCCTCTACAGGGGTTGGCTACACCTTC
CDR3aa: CASSLSSTGVGYTF